Below, 25 T cell receptor beta chains from the same sample are listed, as sequenced in a study of OX40 agonist ivuxolimab in advanced cancers. TCRdb's table, derived via immunoSEQ multiplex PCR, lists solely in-frame clones and lacks some. The table lists over 10,000 clones, approximately 82% of them singletons. The sequencing used CD4+ or CD8+ T cells sorted from blood, collected in a trial of the OX40 agonist ivuxolimab. These receptors were obtained from an adult with an advanced solid tumor such as melanoma, head and neck, liver or kidney cancer.

This clone was detected once. CDR3 amino acids: CASSGDSGANVLTF. The CDR3 DNA sequence: TGTGCCAGTTCGGGGGACTCTGGGGCCAACGTCCTGACTTTC. V usage is TRBV19 and J usage is TRBJ2-6; TRBD2 is a possible D gene (6 bases). The CDR3 totals 14 residues. The V end was cut by 8 bases, the J end by 0 bases, with 8 bases between. Per germline, CDR1 LNHDA and CDR2 SQIVND (reference sequence).

This clone was counted between two and nine times. V is TRBV19 and J is TRBJ1-5, with a possible D match to TRBD1 (6 bases). V was cut by 10 bases and J by 0 bases, with 16 bases left in between. The germline CDR1 and CDR2 sequences are LNHDA and SQIVND (reference sequence). The CDR3 sequence is 15 residues long. The CDR3 reads CATKWGHNSNQPQHF. DNA for the CDR3: TGTGCCACCAAGTGGGGACACAATAGCAATCAGCCCCAGCATTTT.

This chain joins TRBV2 and TRBJ2-2; D remains unclear. The germline V gene encodes CDR1 SNHLY and CDR2 FYNNEI. The CDR3 length is 15 residues. Trimming stripped 3 bases from V and 3 bases from J, with 11 bases between. The CDR3 here is CASSDPSGDTGELFF. The DNA for the CDR3 is TGTGCCAGCAGTGATCCCTCTGGGGACACCGGGGAGCTGTTTTTT.

The sample holds one count of this clone. The chain links TRBV30 to TRBJ1-3, with D hard to call. The V end lost 1 base, the J end lost 0 bases, and 10 bases lay between the germline ends. Germline CDR1 reads GTSNPN; CDR2 reads SVGIG (reference sequence). The CDR3 is made up of 15 amino acids. For the CDR3, the DNA is TGTGCCTGGAGTGCGGGTCACTACTCTGGAAACACCATATATTTT. This gives the protein CAWSAGHYSGNTIYF.

The V gene is TRBV6-1, the J gene TRBJ2-5; D gene unclear. V was trimmed by 2 bases and J by 0 bases, leaving 13 bases between them. The CDR3 covers 16 residues. From germline, CDR1 is MNHNS and CDR2 SASEGT. CDR3 DNA: TGTGCCAGCAGTGAATTCCGCAGAAGGTACCAAGAGACCCAGTACTTC. This translates into CASSEFRRRYQETQYF.

The chain has TRBV28 and TRBJ2-7, with a tentative D call TRBD1 (6 bases). CDR1 MDHEN and CDR2 SYDVKM come from the germline V gene. CDR3 size: 13 residues. V was pared by 4 bases and J by 2 bases, with 9 bases between. The CDR3 here is CASSYDRTYEQYF. The DNA for the CDR3 is TGTGCCAGCAGTTATGACAGGACCTACGAGCAGTACTTC.

The chain couples TRBV11-1 to TRBJ2-1; 7 bases agree with TRBD2. CDR1 and CDR2 from the germline V gene are SGHAT and FQDESV (reference sequence). Trimming took 4 bases from V and 4 from J; bases not matched to a gene: 10. The CDR3 contains 16 residues. The CDR3 sequence is CASSSIGSSGYNEQFF. In DNA, the CDR3 is TGTGCCAGCAGCTCCATTGGGTCTAGCGGTTACAATGAGCAGTTCTTC.

The gene calls are TRBV7-6 and TRBJ2-7; D possibly matches TRBD1 or TRBD2 (5 bases each). Germline V lookup: CDR1 SGHVS, CDR2 FNYEAQ. The CDR3 totals 12 residues. V was trimmed by 1 base and J by 7 bases, leaving 8 bases between them. The CDR3 loop reads CASSLGGIEQYF. The CDR3 DNA sequence: TGTGCCAGCAGCTTAGGGGGGATAGAGCAGTACTTC.

The chain employs TRBV30 and TRBJ2-2; D ambiguous. The CDR3 is 11 residues long. CDR1 and CDR2 from the germline V gene are GTSNPN and SVGIG (reference sequence). V lost 1 base, J lost 7 bases, and 4 bases lay in between. CDR3 protein: CAWSDFGELFF. CDR3 DNA: TGTGCCTGGAGTGATTTCGGGGAGCTGTTTTTT.

The V and J genes are TRBV7-2 and TRBJ2-3, with D perhaps TRBD1 or TRBD2 (6 bases each). V was trimmed by 6 bases and J by 4 bases, leaving 11 bases between them. The CDR3 length is 13 residues. CDR1 SGHTA and CDR2 FQGNSA come from the germline V gene. In DNA form, the CDR3 reads TGTGCCAGCAGGTCAAGGGGGGCAGATACGCAGTATTTT. This sequence encodes CASRSRGADTQYF.

CDR3 nucleotide sequence: TGTGCCAGCAGCGCACCCGACAGGGAAGGGAACACTGAAGCTTTCTTT. It encodes CASSAPDREGNTEAFF. The chain couples TRBV7-8 to TRBJ1-1, with TRBD1 matching 7 bases. Germline trimming cut 5 bases from V and 1 base from J; bases unmatched to any gene: 10. The CDR3 sequence is 16 residues long. Germline lookup yields CDR1 SGHVS and CDR2 FQNEAQ.

CDR3 amino acids: CASSLNLGSSYEQYF. CDR3 bases: TGTGCCAGCAGCTTAAATCTTGGCAGCTCCTACGAGCAGTACTTC. The V call is TRBV7-3, the J call TRBJ2-7; the D is unclear. The CDR3 covers 15 residues. Trimming pared 1 base from V and 0 bases from J, leaving 10 bases between. Germline V gives CDR1 SGHTA, CDR2 FQGTGA.

The chain uses TRBV5-8 and TRBJ1-4, with TRBD1 matching 9 bases. CDR1 is SGHTS, CDR2 YDEGEE, per germline. Germline trimming cut 2 bases from V and 5 bases from J; bases unmatched to any gene: 1. This CDR3 spans 14 amino acids. CDR3 region: CASSFGTGNEKLFF. CDR3 in DNA: TGTGCCAGCAGCTTCGGGACAGGGAATGAAAAACTGTTTTTT.

The chain joins TRBV30 to TRBJ1-2, with D unclear. Between the trimmed V and J ends, which lost 4 bases and 8 bases, there was a span of 14 bases. The CDR3 has 12 residues. Germline CDR1 and CDR2: GTSNPN and SVGIG (reference sequence). The CDR3 DNA is TGTGCCTGGACGGGCGCAGGATCCGGCTACACCTTC. Residues: CAWTGAGSGYTF.

The chain couples TRBV4-3 to TRBJ2-5; a possible D gene is TRBD2 (5 bases). The germline CDR1 and CDR2 sequences are LGHNA and YSLEER. V was pared by 0 bases and J by 5 bases, with 19 bases between. This CDR3 is 17 amino acids long. The CDR3 nucleotides are TGCGCCAGCAGCCAAGATCCCGGACTTATCTCCACTGAGACCCAGTACTTC. Protein: CASSQDPGLISTETQYF.

DNA of the CDR3: TGTGCCAGTAGTATCATAGGGAACAATGAGCAGTTCTTC. Its protein product is CASSIIGNNEQFF. This chain links TRBV19 with TRBJ2-1; D not certain. V lost 3 bases to trimming and J lost 5 bases, with 8 bases between them. Germline V lookup: CDR1 LNHDA, CDR2 SQIVND (reference sequence). This CDR3 comprises 13 residues.

The CDR3 region has the DNA TGTGCCAGCCCGAGGGTGGCAGAAGGCATGGGGGGCTACACCTTC. The encoded protein is CASPRVAEGMGGYTF. The genes are TRBV6-1 and TRBJ1-2; D remains ambiguous. This CDR3 contains 15 residues. Germline CDR1 and CDR2: MNHNS and SASEGT. V lost 8 bases and J 8 bases, leaving 24 bases between the germline ends.

The rearrangement links TRBV27 to TRBJ1-2, with TRBD1 matching 8 bases. Germline V gene data show CDR1 as MNHEY and CDR2 as SMNVEV (reference sequence). The CDR3 spans 15 residues. Trimming at V came to 5 bases and at J to 0 bases, leaving 5 bases not matched to a gene. This chain's CDR3 is CASSLSQGANYGYTF. CDR3 nucleotides: TGTGCCAGCAGTCTGTCACAGGGGGCTAACTATGGCTACACCTTC.

This clone was detected only a few times. This rearrangement joins TRBV19 to TRBJ2-1; the D is unclear. Germline loops: CDR1 LNHDA, CDR2 SQIVND (reference sequence). V lost 10 bases and J 2 bases, leaving 15 bases between the germline ends. The CDR3 consists of 14 residues. The CDR3 region is CATALDLTYNEQFF. The CDR3 nucleotides are TGTGCCACCGCCCTCGACTTAACCTACAATGAGCAGTTCTTC. Full variable domain (outside the CDR3, taken from reference TRBV19 and TRBJ2-1): DGGITQSPKYLFRKEGQNVTLSCEQNLNHDAMYWYRQDPGQGLRLIYYSQIVNDFQKGDIAEGYSVSREKKESFPLTVTSAQKNPTAFYLCATALDLTYNEQFFGPGTRLTVL.

The count of this clone is one. V is TRBV4-1 and J is TRBJ1-1, with D perhaps TRBD1 (5 bases). The ends were cut back, 4 bases at V and 3 bases at J, with 12 bases in the middle. Looked up from germline, CDR1 is MGHRA and CDR2 is YSYEKL. CDR3 length: 14 amino acids. CDR3 region: CASSPSSRDTEAFF. For the CDR3, the DNA is TGCGCCAGCAGCCCGTCCAGCAGGGACACTGAAGCTTTCTTT.

This chain connects TRBV5-1 to TRBJ2-7; possibly TRBD1 for D (5 bases). The CDR3 loop spans 14 amino acids. V gave up 0 bases and J gave up 4 bases, with 11 bases separating them. Germline V gives CDR1 SGHRS, CDR2 YFSETQ. The CDR3 here is CASSLGWGIYEQYF. Here the CDR3 DNA reads TGCGCCAGCAGCTTGGGGTGGGGCATATACGAGCAGTACTTC.

J is TRBJ2-7 and V is TRBV7-9; D not resolved. The length of the CDR3 is 14 residues. The V gene lost 5 bases and the J gene lost 3 bases, with 14 bases spanning the gap. Per germline, CDR1 SEHNR and CDR2 FQNEAQ (reference sequence). The CDR3 spells CASSPGLDLYEQYF. In DNA form, the CDR3 reads TGTGCCAGCAGCCCCGGTCTCGATCTCTACGAGCAGTACTTC.

The chain joins TRBV19 to TRBJ1-1; 9 bases line up with TRBD1. The V gene's germline CDR1 is LNHDA and CDR2 SQIVND (reference sequence). Trimming cost V 3 bases and J 3 bases; bases outside gene matches: 14. There are 18 residues in the CDR3. Here the CDR3 DNA reads TGTGCCAGTAGTATGGCGGGACAGGGTCTGTGGGGGGACACTGAAGCTTTCTTT. Translation gives CASSMAGQGLWGDTEAFF.

The chain employs TRBV11-2 and TRBJ1-1; TRBD1 aligns across 7 bases. V dropped 1 base and J dropped 1; count of bases not matched to a gene: 3. The CDR3 is 15 residues long. Germline CDR1 is SGHAT and CDR2 is FQNNGV. The CDR3 DNA is TGTGCCAGCAGCTTAGGGGGACAGACGAACACTGAAGCTTTCTTT. Its protein is CASSLGGQTNTEAFF.

The chain recombines TRBV13 with TRBJ2-1; 8 nucleotides align to TRBD2. CDR3 length equals 16 residues. Germline V gives CDR1 PRHDT, CDR2 FYEKMQ (reference sequence). Trimming at V came to 4 bases and at J to 0 bases, leaving 5 bases not matched to a gene. Here the CDR3 reads CASSSSGWGSYNEQFF. The DNA of the CDR3 is TGTGCCAGCAGCTCTAGCGGGTGGGGCTCCTACAATGAGCAGTTCTTC. Filled out from reference TRBV13 and TRBJ2-1, the complete variable domain reads AAGVIQSPRHLIKEKRETATLKCYPIPRHDTVYWYQQGPGQDPQFLISFYEKMQSDKGSIPDRFSAQQFSDYHSELNMSSLELGDSALYFCASSSSGWGSYNEQFFGPGTRLTVL.